The present T cell receptor (beta chain) was sequenced within a study of blood T cell repertoires in COVID-19. Clones were read by immunoSEQ multiplex PCR, and TCRdb kept only the in-frame ones, dropping some. The sample shows 170,000 or so clones, roughly 84% of them seen only once. This CDR3 contains 14 residues. Germline V gene data show CDR1 as MGHRA and CDR2 as YSYEKL. Trimming shortened V by 3 bases and J by 0 bases, and 8 bases separated the two germline ends. Sequencing was performed on PBMCs or T cells enriched from blood (not recorded which). The origin of this receptor is a woman between 50 and 59 years old who had recovered from COVID-19. This chain links TRBV4-1 with TRBJ1-2; no firm D call. CDR3 nucleotide sequence: TGCGCCAGCAGCCATCTGACAACTAACTATGGCTACACCTTC. Translated, it gives CASSHLTTNYGYTF.